This record looks at one T cell receptor (beta chain) sequence and its context. Libraries were prepared by immunoSEQ multiplex PCR; TCRdb keeps only in-frame clonotypes and omits some of them. The table includes tens of thousands of clones, about 95% detected once. This specimen belongs to a study of cytomegalovirus exposure and HLA in healthy donors. Study details: The same platform as the approximately 670 first-cohort repertoires was used for the roughly 130 validation repertoires, a later analysis reported.

In germline, CDR1 is SEHNR, CDR2 FQNEAQ (reference sequence). This CDR3 is built from 16 residues. Germline trimming cut 4 bases from V and 3 bases from J; bases unmatched to any gene: 12. The sequenced sample was PBMCs. The chain employs TRBV7-9 and TRBJ2-7, with TRBD2 matching 7 bases. The TCR sequence derives from a woman aged 18-29 years in good health and CMV-seronegative. The CDR3 spells CASSSRIWAGVYEQYF. The CDR3 DNA is TGTGCCAGCAGCTCCCGGATCTGGGCGGGAGTCTACGAGCAGTACTTC.